This section outlines one T cell receptor beta chain sequence together with its context. The CDR3 sequence is 13 residues long. V lost 6 bases to trimming and J lost 1 base, with 9 bases between them. The sample belongs to a study of blood T cell repertoires in COVID-19. Looking at the study overall: Samples representing acute and convalescent COVID-19 were sourced from the United States, Italy and Spain. T cells, B-cell-depleted T cells, or PBMCs supplied cDNA or gDNA.

Source study methods: Nucleated cell number was recorded as an estimate derived from reference gene primer amplification. Libraries were prepared by immunoSEQ multiplex PCR; TCRdb keeps only in-frame clonotypes and omits some of them. V and J calls and clone size are copied from that table; D and trimming were computed from the DNA. The data contain some 94,000 clones, around nine tenths of them singletons. Patients from Seattle were sampled longitudinally, starting during active infection. The receptor was isolated from a woman in her sixties or seventies with COVID-19, enrolled during active disease. The J gene is TRBJ1-2, the V gene TRBV12-3 or TRBV12-4; no clear D. Source material: peripheral blood. Written as DNA, the CDR3 is TGTGCCAGCAGCTTACAGATTAACTATGGCTACACCTTC. Translating it yields CASSLQINYGYTF.